The text below deals with one TCR beta chain. The sample originates from a study of blood T cell repertoires in COVID-19. This CDR3 region has 14 residues. Trimming left V 1 base short and J 3 bases short, with 8 bases between. The germline V gene has CDR1 MGHRA and CDR2 YSYEKL. TCRdb's copy holds only in-frame clones and misses some; the assay was immunoSEQ multiplex PCR. The sample includes some 60,000 clones, approximately 80% seen only once; the top ten take approximately 20%. The genes are TRBV4-1 and TRBJ2-3, with D tentatively TRBD2 (6 bases). The sequencing input was peripheral blood. The sequence derives from a man aged 30 to 39 with COVID-19, enrolled during active disease. The CDR3 reads CASSQGGGTDTQYF. The CDR3, as DNA: TGCGCCAGCAGCCAAGGTGGGGGGACAGATACGCAGTATTTT.